A single TCR beta chain is shown here with its context. The data originate from a study of blood T cell repertoires in COVID-19. Assignments of participants to cohorts depended upon their own reported clinical history. Recovered Cohort 3 donors showed two negative PCRs, clearance, or symptom resolution. The CDR3 is 17 amino acids. The germline V gene encodes CDR1 SGHTA and CDR2 FQGTGA. V was clipped by 1 base and J by 9 bases, with 19 bases between them. Assay used: immunoSEQ multiplex PCR; TCRdb lists only in-frame clones, some missing. The sample shows 300,000 or so clones, approximately 84% of them seen only once.

The chain uses TRBV7-3 and TRBJ1-6, with D perhaps matching TRBD1 (6 bases). Sequenced sample: PBMCs or T cells enriched from blood (not recorded which). The sequence was obtained from a woman in her late teens or twenties who had recovered from COVID-19. The CDR3 loop reads CASSLRPAGVDGSPLHF. In nucleotides, the CDR3 is TGTGCCAGCAGCTTAAGACCAGCAGGGGTGGACGGTTCACCCCTCCACTTT.